The 16 T cell receptor beta chains below all came from one sample that was sequenced in a study of control samples from healthy donors and cancer patients. TCRdb keeps only in-frame clones here, not all; method: immunoSEQ multiplex PCR. The data show about 140,000 clones, with less than 95% seen just once and 5.5% to 9% held by the top ten. Sequences were obtained from blood. These receptors were obtained from a man aged 18 to 30 in good health.

V gene TRBV4-1 combines with J gene TRBJ1-5; no definite D call. The V end lost 1 base, the J end lost 6 bases, and 7 bases lay between the germline ends. The CDR3 consists of 13 residues. CDR1 and CDR2 from the germline V gene are MGHRA and YSYEKL. CDR3 protein: CASSQVTGQPQHF. The CDR3 nucleotides are TGCGCCAGCAGCCAAGTAACGGGTCAGCCCCAGCATTTT.

The V gene is TRBV10-3, the J gene TRBJ2-1; 9 bases match TRBD1. The CDR3 runs 13 residues. Germline V CDR1 and CDR2: ENHRY, SYGVKD. The ends lost 10 bases at V and 12 bases at J; junction bases unmatched: 13. The CDR3 coding sequence is TGTGCCAGTCAGCCGGGACAGGGCGAGGCGCAGTTCTTC. This gives the protein CASQPGQGEAQFF.

The chain is built from TRBV6-1 and TRBJ2-5, with 11 positions matching TRBD2. The V gene end was trimmed by 1 base and the J gene end by 3 bases; junction bases not matched to a gene: 4. This CDR3 has 16 amino acids. Germline V gene lookup returns CDR1 MNHNS and CDR2 SASEGT. The CDR3 loop is CASSEVGLAEKETQYF. The CDR3, as DNA: TGTGCCAGCAGTGAAGTGGGACTAGCGGAGAAAGAGACCCAGTACTTC.

This clone was detected only a few times. The V call is TRBV7-9, the J call TRBJ2-1, with D unresolved. The CDR3 loop spans 13 amino acids. Germline V gene sequence: CDR1 SEHNR, CDR2 FQNEAQ (reference sequence). V was clipped by 2 bases and J by 7 bases, with 9 bases between them. DNA of the CDR3: TGTGCCAGCAGCTTAAACCCTGGAAATGAGCAGTTCTTC. Translating it yields CASSLNPGNEQFF.

The chain recombines TRBV5-1 with TRBJ2-6; D unclear. V was pared by 0 bases and J by 0 bases, with 7 bases between. Germline CDR1 reads SGHRS; CDR2 reads YFSETQ. This CDR3 is 16 amino acids long. CDR3 nucleotide sequence: TGCGCCAGCAGCTTGGACGGAAGCTCTGGGGCCAACGTCCTGACTTTC. This translates into CASSLDGSSGANVLTF.

This chain joins TRBV6-1 and TRBJ1-5; D is unclear. Germline V CDR1 and CDR2: MNHNS, SASEGT. V was clipped by 4 bases and J by 3 bases, with 16 bases between them. The CDR3 contains 16 residues. CDR3 DNA sequence: TGTGCCAGCAGTGCCCGGGGAGGGTGGGACAATCAGCCCCAGCATTTT. This sequence encodes CASSARGGWDNQPQHF.

This sequence joins TRBV27 and TRBJ2-5; D may be TRBD2 (5 bases). The germline V gene has CDR1 MNHEY and CDR2 SMNVEV (reference sequence). Trimming took 3 bases from V and 8 from J, leaving 16 bases between them. CDR3 length: 14 amino acids. CDR3 residues: CASSFSRREGTQYF. DNA for the CDR3: TGTGCCAGCAGTTTTTCGAGGCGTGAGGGAACCCAGTACTTC.

This sequence joins TRBV5-1 and TRBJ2-7; TRBD2 is a possible D gene (6 bases). CDR1 and CDR2 (germline): SGHRS, YFSETQ. V dropped 4 bases and J dropped 0 bases, with 14 bases sitting between them. The CDR3 spans 15 residues. CDR3 amino acids: CASSGNAGYSYEQYF. In nucleotides, the CDR3 is TGCGCCAGCAGCGGTAACGCGGGGTACTCCTACGAGCAGTACTTC.

This clone appeared once. This chain links TRBV3-1 (or the pseudogene TRBV3-2) with TRBJ2-3; 8 bases match TRBD2. There are 16 residues in the CDR3. Trimming removed 1 base from V and 4 bases from J; junction bases left unmatched: 7. Germline-derived CDR1 and CDR2 are LGHDT and YNNKEL (reference sequence). In nucleotides, the CDR3 is TGTGCCAGCAGCCAAGGGCTGAGCGGGGGCTCAGATACGCAGTATTTT. This codes for CASSQGLSGGSDTQYF.

This chain connects TRBV3-1 (or the pseudogene TRBV3-2) to TRBJ2-1; TRBD2 matches at 8 bases. The CDR3 has 18 residues. V dropped 2 bases and J dropped 4; count of bases not matched to a gene: 13. Germline V gene sequence: CDR1 LGHDT, CDR2 YNNKEL (reference sequence). The CDR3 is CASSQSLGASGPYNEQFF. CDR3 sequence (DNA): TGTGCCAGCAGCCAAAGTCTCGGGGCTAGCGGGCCATACAATGAGCAGTTCTTC.

The chain recombines TRBV5-1 with TRBJ2-5; TRBD2 aligns across 9 bases. Germline assignment: CDR1 SGHRS and CDR2 YFSETQ. There are 14 residues in the CDR3. With 4 bases clipped from V and 1 base from J, the junction kept 2 bases outside the gene matches. CDR3 in amino acids: CASSAGLAQETQYF. The CDR3 DNA reads as TGCGCCAGCAGCGCGGGACTAGCCCAAGAGACCCAGTACTTC.

The DNA for the CDR3 is TGTGCCAGCAGTTACTCGAGCAGGGTTCCTGGATCCTGGGGGGCTGAAGCTTTCTTT. This gives the protein CASSYSSRVPGSWGAEAFF. The V and J genes are TRBV6-2 or TRBV6-3 and TRBJ1-1; a possible D gene is TRBD1 (5 bases). The ends were cut back, 0 bases at V and 6 bases at J, with 26 bases in the middle. Germline CDR1 and CDR2: MNHEY and SVGEGT. The CDR3 extends over 19 amino acids.

CDR3 residues: CASSQGWGRPSGNTIYF. In DNA form, the CDR3 reads TGTGCCAGCAGCCAGGGGTGGGGGCGGCCCTCTGGAAACACCATATATTTT. This sequence joins TRBV11-2 and TRBJ1-3, with D maybe TRBD1 (6 bases). CDR3 length equals 17 residues. V was cut by 5 bases and J by 0 bases, with 17 bases left in between. The germline V gene encodes CDR1 SGHAT and CDR2 FQNNGV.

The rearrangement uses TRBV6-1 and TRBJ1-1; maybe TRBD1 (6 bases). V lost 3 bases and J lost 1, with 12 bases in between. The CDR3 length is 15 residues. Germline CDR1 reads MNHNS; CDR2 reads SASEGT. CDR3 in amino acids: CASSDPRTENTEAFF. DNA for the CDR3: TGTGCCAGCAGTGATCCCCGGACAGAGAACACTGAAGCTTTCTTT.

The chain uses TRBV4-1 and TRBJ2-1; 8 bases are shared with TRBD2. With V trimmed by 4 bases and J by 8 bases, 10 bases remained unmatched. This CDR3 contains 15 residues. Per the germline V gene, CDR1 is MGHRA and CDR2 is YSYEKL. CDR3 residues: CASSPGAGAGDEQFF. The DNA of the CDR3 is TGCGCCAGCAGCCCGGGAGCGGGGGCGGGGGATGAGCAGTTCTTC.

The J gene is TRBJ1-2, the V gene TRBV24-1; 7 bases map to TRBD1. CDR1 KGHDR and CDR2 SFDVKD come from the germline V gene. The CDR3 loop spans 13 amino acids. The ends lost 7 bases at V and 9 bases at J; junction bases unmatched: 10. The DNA of the CDR3 is TGTGCCACCAGCCCCGCAGGGGGTCAGCGCTACACCTTC. It specifies CATSPAGGQRYTF.